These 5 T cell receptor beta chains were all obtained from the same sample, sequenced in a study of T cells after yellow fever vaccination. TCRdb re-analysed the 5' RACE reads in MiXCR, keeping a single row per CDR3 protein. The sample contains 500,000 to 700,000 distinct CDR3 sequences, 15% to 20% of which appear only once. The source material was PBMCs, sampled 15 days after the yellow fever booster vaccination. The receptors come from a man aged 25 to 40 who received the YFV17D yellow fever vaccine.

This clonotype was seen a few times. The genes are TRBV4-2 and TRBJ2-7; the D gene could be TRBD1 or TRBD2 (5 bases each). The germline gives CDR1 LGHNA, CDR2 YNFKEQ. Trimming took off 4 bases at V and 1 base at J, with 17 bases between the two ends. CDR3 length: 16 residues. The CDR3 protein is CASSLESSGPSYEQYF. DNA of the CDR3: TGTGCCAGCAGCCTGGAGTCTTCGGGGCCTTCCTACGAGCAGTACTTC.

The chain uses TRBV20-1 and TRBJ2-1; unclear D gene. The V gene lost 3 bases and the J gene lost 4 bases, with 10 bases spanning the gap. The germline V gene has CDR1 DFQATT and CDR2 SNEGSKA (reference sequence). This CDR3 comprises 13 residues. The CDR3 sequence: CSASLTMYNEQFF. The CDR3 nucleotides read TGCAGTGCTAGTCTGACCATGTACAATGAGCAGTTCTTC.

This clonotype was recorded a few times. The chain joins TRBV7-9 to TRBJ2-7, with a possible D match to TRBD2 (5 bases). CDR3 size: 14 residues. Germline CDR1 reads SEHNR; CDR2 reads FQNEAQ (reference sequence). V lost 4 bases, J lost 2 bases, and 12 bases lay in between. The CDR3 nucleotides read TGTGCCAGCAGCTCCGCGGGCGAAACCTACGAGCAGTACTTC. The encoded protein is CASSSAGETYEQYF.

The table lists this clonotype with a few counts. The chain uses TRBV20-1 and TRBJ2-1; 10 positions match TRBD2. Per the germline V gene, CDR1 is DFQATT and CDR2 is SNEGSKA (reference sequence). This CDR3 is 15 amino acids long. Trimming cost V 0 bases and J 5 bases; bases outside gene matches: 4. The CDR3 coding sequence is TGCAGTGCTAGAGACCCTAGCGGGGGTAACAATGAGCAGTTCTTC. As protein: CSARDPSGGNNEQFF.

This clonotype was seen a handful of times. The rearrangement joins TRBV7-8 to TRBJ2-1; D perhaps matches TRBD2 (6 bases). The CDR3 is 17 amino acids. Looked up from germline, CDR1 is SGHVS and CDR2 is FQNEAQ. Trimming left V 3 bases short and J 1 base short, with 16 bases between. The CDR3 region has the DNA TGTGCCAGCAGCTTTGAGTTGGGACTGCCTTCCTACAATGAGCAGTTCTTC. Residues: CASSFELGLPSYNEQFF.